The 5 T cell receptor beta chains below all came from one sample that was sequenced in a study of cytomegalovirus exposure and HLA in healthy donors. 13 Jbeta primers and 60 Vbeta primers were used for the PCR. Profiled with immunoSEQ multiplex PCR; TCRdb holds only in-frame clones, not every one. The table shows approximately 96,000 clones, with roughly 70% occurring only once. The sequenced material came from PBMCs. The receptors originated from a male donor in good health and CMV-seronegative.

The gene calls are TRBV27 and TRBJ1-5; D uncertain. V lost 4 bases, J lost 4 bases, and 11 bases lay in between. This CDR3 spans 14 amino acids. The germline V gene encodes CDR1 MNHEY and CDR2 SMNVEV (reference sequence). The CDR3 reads CASSSHDGNQPQHF. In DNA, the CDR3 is TGTGCCAGCAGTTCCCACGACGGGAATCAGCCCCAGCATTTT.

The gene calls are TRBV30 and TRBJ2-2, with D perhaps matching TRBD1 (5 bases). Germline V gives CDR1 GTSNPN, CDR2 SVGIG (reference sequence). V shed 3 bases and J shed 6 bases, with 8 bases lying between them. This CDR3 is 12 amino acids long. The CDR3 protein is CAWSPGSGELFF. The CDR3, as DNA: TGTGCCTGGAGCCCAGGGTCCGGGGAGCTGTTTTTT.

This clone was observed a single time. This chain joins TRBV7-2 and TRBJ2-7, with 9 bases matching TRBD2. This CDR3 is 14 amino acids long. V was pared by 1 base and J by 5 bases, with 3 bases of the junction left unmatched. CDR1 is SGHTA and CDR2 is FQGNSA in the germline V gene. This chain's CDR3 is CASSLGLAGHEQYF. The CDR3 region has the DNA TGTGCCAGCAGCTTAGGGCTAGCGGGGCACGAGCAGTACTTC.

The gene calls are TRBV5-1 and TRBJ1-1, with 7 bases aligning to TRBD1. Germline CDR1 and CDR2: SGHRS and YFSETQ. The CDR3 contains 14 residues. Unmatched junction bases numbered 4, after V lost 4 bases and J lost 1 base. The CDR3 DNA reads TGCGCCAGCAGCCGACAGGGCCGGAACACTGAAGCTTTCTTT. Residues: CASSRQGRNTEAFF.

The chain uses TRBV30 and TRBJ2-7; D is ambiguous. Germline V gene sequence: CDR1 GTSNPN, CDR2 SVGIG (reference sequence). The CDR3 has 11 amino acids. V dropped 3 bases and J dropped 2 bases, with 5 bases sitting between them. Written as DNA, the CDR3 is TGTGCCTGGAGAACGGCCTACGAGCAGTACTTC. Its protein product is CAWRTAYEQYF.